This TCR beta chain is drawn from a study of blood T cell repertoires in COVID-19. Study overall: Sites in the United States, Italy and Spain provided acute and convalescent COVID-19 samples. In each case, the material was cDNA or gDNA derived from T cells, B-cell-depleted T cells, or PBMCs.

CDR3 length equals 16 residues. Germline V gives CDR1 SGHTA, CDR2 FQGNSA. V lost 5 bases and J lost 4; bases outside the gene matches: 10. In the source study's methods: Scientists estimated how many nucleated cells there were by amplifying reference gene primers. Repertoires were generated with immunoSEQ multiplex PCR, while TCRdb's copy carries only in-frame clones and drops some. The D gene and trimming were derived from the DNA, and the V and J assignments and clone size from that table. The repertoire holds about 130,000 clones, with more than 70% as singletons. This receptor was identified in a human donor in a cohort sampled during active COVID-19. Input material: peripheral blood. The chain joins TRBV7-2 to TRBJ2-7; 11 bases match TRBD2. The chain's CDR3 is CASSKLAGAGWYEQYF. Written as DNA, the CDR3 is TGTGCCAGCAGCAAACTAGCGGGAGCAGGGTGGTACGAGCAGTACTTC.